The subject of this entry is one T cell receptor (beta chain). Its antigen is undetermined. The data originate from a study of cytomegalovirus exposure and HLA in healthy donors. Whole-study results and caveats: Further analysis, carried out later, found HLA-associated TCR beta chains more clonally expanded than equally common other chains. In vitro assays verified that three CMV-associated chains recognized CMV antigens specifically.

The primer mix had 60 Vbeta and 13 Jbeta primers. As originally analysed: Some 9.9 million of some 80 million unique TCR beta chains were shared, per a later count. Measured with immunoSEQ multiplex PCR; TCRdb has only the in-frame clones, and not every one. V, J and clone size derive from that table, while D and trimming were established from the DNA sequence. The sample shows about 200,000 clones, around 79% of them seen only once. This CDR3 is built from 14 residues. Trimming at V came to 4 bases and at J to 2 bases, leaving 5 bases not matched to a gene. The V gene's germline CDR1 is SGDLS and CDR2 YYNGEE.

This chain uses TRBV9 with TRBJ2-7, with 8 bases fitting TRBD1. Sequencing was performed on PBMCs. The clonotype was recovered from a male donor in good health and CMV-seropositive. This CDR3 is CASSPRTGTYEQYF. The CDR3 coding sequence is TGTGCCAGCAGCCCCCGGACAGGGACCTACGAGCAGTACTTC.